The rows below give T cell receptor beta chains drawn from one sample of a study of cytomegalovirus exposure and HLA in healthy donors. Method: immunoSEQ multiplex PCR; TCRdb's copy keeps in-frame clones and lacks some. The table includes some 160,000 clones, roughly four fifths detected once. The sequencing sample was made of PBMCs. These receptors were taken from a man aged 40-49 years in good health and CMV-seronegative. Each CDR3 is given with its conserved first and last residue. A D gene is named only where the DNA matches it firmly. Not every row has a clone size; where given, it reads once, few, many or a size class.

>-|TRBD1|TRBV27|14|TRBJ2-2
TGTGCCAGCAGTTCGCGACAGGGGGCCGGGGAGCTGTTTTTT
CASSSRQGAGELFF
>-|-|TRBV20-1|11|TRBJ2-7
TGCAGTGCTGGAGAGGCCCACGAGCAGTACTTC
CSAGEAHEQYF
>-|-|TRBV4-2|17|TRBJ1-1
TGTGCCAGCAGCCAGGGGGGAGGTGGGGTTGAGAACACTGAAGCTTTCTTT
CASSQGGGGVENTEAFF
>once|TRBD2|TRBV5-1|16|TRBJ2-1
TGCGCCAGCAGCGCGGAACTAGCGGGAGGGTTGAGGGAGCAGTTCTTC
CASSAELAGGLREQFF
>-|-|TRBV28|15|TRBJ1-1
TGTGCCAGCAGTAACCCAGTGGCGGGGAACACTGAAGCTTTCTTT
CASSNPVAGNTEAFF
>-|-|TRBV27|16|TRBJ2-7
TGTGCCAGCAGTTTATTACCCCCAGGAGGACGGTACGAGCAGTACTTC
CASSLLPPGGRYEQYF
>-|-|TRBV9|14|TRBJ1-1
TGTGCCAGCAGCGTATTACAGGGGAACACTGAAGCTTTCTTT
CASSVLQGNTEAFF
>once|-|TRBV13|12|TRBJ2-5
TGTGCCAGCAAGGGGGTTAGAGAGACCCAGTACTTC
CASKGVRETQYF
>-|TRBD1|TRBV7-2|14|TRBJ1-2
TGTGCCAGCAGCTTAGGGAGAGGGGGCGGCGGCTACACCTTC
CASSLGRGGGGYTF
>-|TRBD1|TRBV27|16|TRBJ1-4
TGTGCCAGCAGTTCCAACTACCGGGACAGGGGGAGAAAGGTGTTTTTT
CASSSNYRDRGRKVFF
>-|TRBD1|TRBV7-9|18|TRBJ1-3
TGTGCCAGCAGCTTAGCGAGAACCCCGGGACAGGGGGCACACACCATATATTTT
CASSLARTPGQGAHTIYF
>-|TRBD1|TRBV7-2|14|TRBJ1-2
TGTGCCAGCAGCCCGGGACAGGGCGAAGGTGGCTACACCTTC
CASSPGQGEGGYTF
>-|-|TRBV6-6|14|TRBJ2-5
TGTGCCAGCACCGAAAACCGGGGTCAGGAGACCCAGTACTTC
CASTENRGQETQYF
>few|TRBD2|TRBV7-3|15|TRBJ2-4
TGTGCCAGCAGCTTAGCGGGAGGGCCCCAAAACATTCAGTACTTC
CASSLAGGPQNIQYF
>-|TRBD2|TRBV27|14|TRBJ2-7
TGTGCCAGCAGTCAACTAGCGCCCGCCTACGAGCAGTACTTC
CASSQLAPAYEQYF
>-|-|TRBV4-1|15|TRBJ1-5
TGCGCCAGCAGCCAAGTCACAGCTAGCAATCAGCCCCAGCATTTT
CASSQVTASNQPQHF
>-|-|TRBV9|13|TRBJ2-3
TGTGCCAGCAGCGCAGTCCGCACAGATACGCAGTATTTT
CASSAVRTDTQYF
>-|-|TRBV28|11|TRBJ1-1
TGTGCCAGCATCTTGAGCACTGAAGCTTTCTTT
CASILSTEAFF
>-|-|TRBV4-1|16|TRBJ2-2
TGCGCCAGCAGCCATCCCGGGAGAACGAACACCGGGGAGCTGTTTTTT
CASSHPGRTNTGELFF
>-|TRBD2|TRBV27|16|TRBJ2-1
TGTGCCAGCAGTTTATTAGGCGGGAGTGTTAACAATGAGCAGTTCTTC
CASSLLGGSVNNEQFF
>-|-|TRBV5-1|13|TRBJ2-1
TGCGCCAGCAGCTTGGCTAGTCTGGGTGAGCAGTTCTTC
CASSLASLGEQFF
>-|TRBD1|TRBV28|14|TRBJ2-7
TGTGCCAGCACCACGACCGACAGGGGCTACGAGCAGTACTTC
CASTTTDRGYEQYF
>-|-|TRBV9|16|TRBJ1-5
TGTGCCAGCAGCGCCCCGACAGGCAGTAGCAATCAGCCCCAGCATTTT
CASSAPTGSSNQPQHF
>-|TRBD1|TRBV10-3|17|TRBJ1-2
TGTGCCATCAGTGAGTCGGGACAGGGGGCATCTAACTATGGCTACACCTTC
CAISESGQGASNYGYTF
>-|TRBD2|TRBV19|18|TRBJ2-2
TGTGCCAGTAGTTATACTAGCGGGGCTAAGATATGGACCGGGGAGCTGTTTTTT
CASSYTSGAKIWTGELFF
>-|-|TRBV4-1|13|TRBJ2-1
TGCGCCATGGGACTGAGCTCCTACAATGAGCAGTTCTTC
CAMGLSSYNEQFF